This TCR beta chain stems from a study of regulatory T cells. Whole-study findings and limits: Patient repertoires had restricted TRB V-J pairs and skewed V and J usage, most in Tregs. In CD3G-deficient patients, conventional CD4+ T cells were enriched for hydrophobic CDR3 residues at positions 6 and 7.

A couple of CD3G-deficient patients had more severe autoimmunity; all had some. At testing, patients were 2 to 39 years old, with reduced naive and increased memory T-cell proportions. CD4+ cells were sorted into CD25-high CD127-low regulatory cells and CD25-low CD127-high conventional cells. Germline CDR1 is SGHRS and CDR2 is YFSETQ. The CDR3 is 16 residues long. V lost 2 bases to trimming and J lost 0 bases, with 9 bases between them. On this clone: Its target is unknown.

The PCR used 52 TRBV and 13 TRBJ primers. Produced via immunoSEQ multiplex PCR; TCRdb's table is partial and in-frame only. The top ten hold approximately 1.3% of the sample, which has tens of thousands of clones, about 88% seen once. Sequenced: conventional CD4+ T cells sorted from blood. This clonotype was sampled from a child under 18 with CD3G deficiency. V and J are TRBV5-1 and TRBJ2-6, with no clear D. CDR3 DNA sequence: TGCGCCAGCAGCTTTGAGACCCCCTCTGGGGCCAACGTCCTGACTTTC. Its translation: CASSFETPSGANVLTF.